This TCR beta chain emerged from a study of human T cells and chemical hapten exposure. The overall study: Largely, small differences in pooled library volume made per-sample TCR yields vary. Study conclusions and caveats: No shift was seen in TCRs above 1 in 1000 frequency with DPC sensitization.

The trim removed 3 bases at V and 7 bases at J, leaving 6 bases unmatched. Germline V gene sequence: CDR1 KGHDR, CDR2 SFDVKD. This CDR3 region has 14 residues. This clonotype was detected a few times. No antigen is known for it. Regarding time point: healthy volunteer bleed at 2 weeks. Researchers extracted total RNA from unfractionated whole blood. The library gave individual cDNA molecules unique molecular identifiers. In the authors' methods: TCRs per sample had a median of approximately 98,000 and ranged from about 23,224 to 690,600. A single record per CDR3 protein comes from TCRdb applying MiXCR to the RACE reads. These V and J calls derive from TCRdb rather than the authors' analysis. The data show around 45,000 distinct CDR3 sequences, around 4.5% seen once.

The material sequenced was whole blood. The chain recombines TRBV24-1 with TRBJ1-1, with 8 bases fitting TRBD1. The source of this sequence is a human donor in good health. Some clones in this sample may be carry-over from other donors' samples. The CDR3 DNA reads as TGTGCCACCAGTGATCCCGGACAGGGAGGTGAAGCTTTCTTT. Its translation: CATSDPGQGGEAFF.